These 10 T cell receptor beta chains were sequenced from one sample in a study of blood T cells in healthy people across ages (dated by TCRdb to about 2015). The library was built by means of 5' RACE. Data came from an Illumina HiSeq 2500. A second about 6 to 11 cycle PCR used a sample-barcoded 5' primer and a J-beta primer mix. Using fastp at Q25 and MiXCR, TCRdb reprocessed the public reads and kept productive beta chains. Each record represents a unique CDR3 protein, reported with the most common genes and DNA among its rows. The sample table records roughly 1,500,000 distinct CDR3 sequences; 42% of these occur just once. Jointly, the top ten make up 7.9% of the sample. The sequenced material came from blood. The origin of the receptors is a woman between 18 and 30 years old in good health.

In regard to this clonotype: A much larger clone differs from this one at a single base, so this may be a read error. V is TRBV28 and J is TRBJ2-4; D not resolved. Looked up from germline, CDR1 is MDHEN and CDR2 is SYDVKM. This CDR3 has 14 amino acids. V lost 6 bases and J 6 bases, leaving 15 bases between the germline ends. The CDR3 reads CASSPPQSRNIQYF. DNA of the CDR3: TGTGCCAGCAGCCCTCCTCAGTCCAGAAACATTCAGTACTTC.

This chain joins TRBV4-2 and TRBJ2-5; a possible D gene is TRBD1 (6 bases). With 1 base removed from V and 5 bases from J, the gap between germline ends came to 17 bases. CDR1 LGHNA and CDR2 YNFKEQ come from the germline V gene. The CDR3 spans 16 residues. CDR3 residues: CASSQGPGQTHETQYF. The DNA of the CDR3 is TGTGCCAGCAGCCAAGGTCCCGGACAGACGCACGAGACCCAGTACTTC.

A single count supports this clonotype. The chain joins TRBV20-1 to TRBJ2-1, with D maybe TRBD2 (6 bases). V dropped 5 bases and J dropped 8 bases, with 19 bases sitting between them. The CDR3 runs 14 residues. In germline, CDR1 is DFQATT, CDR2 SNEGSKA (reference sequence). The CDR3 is CSAPFSGTGDEQFF. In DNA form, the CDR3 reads TGCAGTGCTCCTTTTAGCGGCACGGGCGATGAGCAGTTCTTC.

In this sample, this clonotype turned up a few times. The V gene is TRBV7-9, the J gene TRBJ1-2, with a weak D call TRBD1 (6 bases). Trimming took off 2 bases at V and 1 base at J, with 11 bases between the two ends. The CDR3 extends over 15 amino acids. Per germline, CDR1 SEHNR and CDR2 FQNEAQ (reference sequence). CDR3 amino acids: CASSLSQGLNYGYTF. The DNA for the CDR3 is TGTGCCAGCAGCTTATCACAGGGACTTAACTATGGCTACACCTTC.

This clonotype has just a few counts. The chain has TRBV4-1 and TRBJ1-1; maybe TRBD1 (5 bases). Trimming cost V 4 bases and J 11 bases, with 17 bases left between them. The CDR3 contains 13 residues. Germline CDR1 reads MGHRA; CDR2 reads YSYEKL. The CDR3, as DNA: TGCGCCAGCAGCCCCTCTCCGGGACTGTCGGCTTTCTTT. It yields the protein CASSPSPGLSAFF.

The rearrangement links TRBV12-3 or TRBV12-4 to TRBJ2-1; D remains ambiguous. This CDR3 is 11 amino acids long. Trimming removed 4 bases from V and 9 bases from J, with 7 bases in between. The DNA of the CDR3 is TGTGCCAGCAGTTATGGCAGTGAGCAGTTCTTC. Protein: CASSYGSEQFF.

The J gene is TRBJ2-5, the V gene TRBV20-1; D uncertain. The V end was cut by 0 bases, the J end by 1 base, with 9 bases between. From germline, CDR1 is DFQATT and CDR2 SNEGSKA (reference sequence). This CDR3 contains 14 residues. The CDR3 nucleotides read TGCAGTGCTAGAGATAAGGCCTCCCAAGAGACCCAGTACTTC. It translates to CSARDKASQETQYF.

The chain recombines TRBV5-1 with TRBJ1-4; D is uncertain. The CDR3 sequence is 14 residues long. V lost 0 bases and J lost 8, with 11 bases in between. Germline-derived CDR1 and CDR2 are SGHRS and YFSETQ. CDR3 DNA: TGCGCCAGCAGCTTGGAGGGAAATCAAGAAAAACTGTTTTTT. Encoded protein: CASSLEGNQEKLFF. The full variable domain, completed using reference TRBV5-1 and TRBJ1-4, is KAGVTQTPRYLIKTRGQQVTLSCSPISGHRSVSWYQQTPGQGLQFLFEYFSETQRNKGNFPGRFSGRQFSNSRSEMNVSTLELGDSALYLCASSLEGNQEKLFFGSGTQLSVL.

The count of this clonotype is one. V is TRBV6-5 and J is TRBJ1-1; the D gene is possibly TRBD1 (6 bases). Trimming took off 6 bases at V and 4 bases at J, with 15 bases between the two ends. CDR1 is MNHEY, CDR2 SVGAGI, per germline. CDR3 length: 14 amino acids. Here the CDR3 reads CASRLEQGSTEAFF. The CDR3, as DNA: TGTGCCAGCAGGCTCGAACAGGGAAGCACTGAAGCTTTCTTT.

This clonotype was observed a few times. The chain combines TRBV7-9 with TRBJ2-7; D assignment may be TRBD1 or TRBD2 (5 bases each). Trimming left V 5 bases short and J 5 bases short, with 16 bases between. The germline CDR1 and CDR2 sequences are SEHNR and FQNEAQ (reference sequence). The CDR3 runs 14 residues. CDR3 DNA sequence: TGTGCCAGCAGCACCTCCGGGACGGGGAACGAGCAGTACTTC. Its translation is CASSTSGTGNEQYF.